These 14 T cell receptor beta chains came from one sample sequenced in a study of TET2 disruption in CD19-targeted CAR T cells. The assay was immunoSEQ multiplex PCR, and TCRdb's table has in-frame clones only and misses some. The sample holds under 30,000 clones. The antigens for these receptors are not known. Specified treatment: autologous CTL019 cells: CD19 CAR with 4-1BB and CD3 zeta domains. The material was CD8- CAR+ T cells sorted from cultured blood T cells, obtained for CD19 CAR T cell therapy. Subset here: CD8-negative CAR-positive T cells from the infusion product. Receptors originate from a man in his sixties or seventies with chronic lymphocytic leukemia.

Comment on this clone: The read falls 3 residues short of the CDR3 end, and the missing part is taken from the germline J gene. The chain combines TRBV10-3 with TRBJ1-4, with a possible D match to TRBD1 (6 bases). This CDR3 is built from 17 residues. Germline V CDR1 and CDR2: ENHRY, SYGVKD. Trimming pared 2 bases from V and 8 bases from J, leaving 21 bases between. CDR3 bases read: TGTGCCATCAGTGAGCACATGACAGGTGGTCTACCCGAAAAA. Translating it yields CAISEHMTGGLPEK. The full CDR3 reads CAISEHMTGGLPEKLFF.

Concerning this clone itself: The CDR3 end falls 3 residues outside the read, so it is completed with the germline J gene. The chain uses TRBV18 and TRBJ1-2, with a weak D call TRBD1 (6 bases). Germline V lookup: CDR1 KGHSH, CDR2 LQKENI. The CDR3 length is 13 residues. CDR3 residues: CASSPQGQNDYTF. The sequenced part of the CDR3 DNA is TGTGCCAGCTCACCACAGGGACAAAATGAC.

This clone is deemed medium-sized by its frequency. CDR3 amino acids: CASSLGEPGQGLGYTF. The part of the CDR3 DNA that was read is TGTGCCAGCAGCTTAGGGGAACCGGGACAGGGGCTTGGC. This rearrangement joins TRBV7-8 to TRBJ1-2; 10 bases fit TRBD1. The read stops 3 residues short of the end of the CDR3; the missing end is completed from the germline J gene. The V gene's germline CDR1 is SGHVS and CDR2 FQNEAQ. After removal of 1 base from V and 7 bases from J, the junction contained 9 bases not matched to a gene. The CDR3 has 16 amino acids.

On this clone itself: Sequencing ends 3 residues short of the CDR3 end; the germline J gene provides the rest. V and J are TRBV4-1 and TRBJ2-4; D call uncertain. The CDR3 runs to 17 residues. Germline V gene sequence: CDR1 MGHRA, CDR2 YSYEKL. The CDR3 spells CASSPNNGFASNQPQYF. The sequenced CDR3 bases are TGCGCCAGCAGCCCCAATAACGGGTTCGCAAGCAATCAGCCT.

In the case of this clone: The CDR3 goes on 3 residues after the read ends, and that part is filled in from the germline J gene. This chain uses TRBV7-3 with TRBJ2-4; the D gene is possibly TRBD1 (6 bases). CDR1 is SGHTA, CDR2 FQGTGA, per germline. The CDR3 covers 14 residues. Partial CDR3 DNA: TGTGCCAGCAGCCCAACAGGGACGGTATTGGGT. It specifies CASSPTGTVLG. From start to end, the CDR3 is CASSPTGTVLGQYF.

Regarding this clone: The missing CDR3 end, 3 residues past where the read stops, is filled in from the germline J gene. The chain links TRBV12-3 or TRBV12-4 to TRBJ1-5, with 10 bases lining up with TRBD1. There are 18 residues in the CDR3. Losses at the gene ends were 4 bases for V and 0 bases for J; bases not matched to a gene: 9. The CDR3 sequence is CASSSSPGQGHSNQPQHF. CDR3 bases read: TGTGCCAGCAGTTCCTCGCCGGGACAGGGGCATAGCAATCAGCCC.

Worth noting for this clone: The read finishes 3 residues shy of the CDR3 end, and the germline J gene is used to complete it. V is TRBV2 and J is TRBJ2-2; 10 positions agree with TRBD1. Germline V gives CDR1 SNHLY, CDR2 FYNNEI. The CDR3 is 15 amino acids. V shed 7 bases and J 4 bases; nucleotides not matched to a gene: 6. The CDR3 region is CASKRDRGGTGELFF. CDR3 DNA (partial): TGTGCCAGCAAACGGGACAGGGGAGGCACCGGGGAG.

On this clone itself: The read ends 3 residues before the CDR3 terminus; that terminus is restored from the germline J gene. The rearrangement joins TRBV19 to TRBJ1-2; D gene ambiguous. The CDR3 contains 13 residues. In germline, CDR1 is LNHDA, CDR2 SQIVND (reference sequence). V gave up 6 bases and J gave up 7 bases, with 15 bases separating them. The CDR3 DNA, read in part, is TGTGCCAGTAGCCCCGGAAGGGTAGGTGGC. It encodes CASSPGRVGG. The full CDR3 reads CASSPGRVGGYTF.

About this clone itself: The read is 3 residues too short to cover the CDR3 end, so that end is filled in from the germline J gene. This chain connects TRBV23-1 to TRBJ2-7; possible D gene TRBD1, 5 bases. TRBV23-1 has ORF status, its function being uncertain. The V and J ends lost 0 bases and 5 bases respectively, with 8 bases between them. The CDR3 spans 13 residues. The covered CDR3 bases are TGCGCCAGCAGTCAATCTCAGGGTGACGAG. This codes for CASSQSQGDE. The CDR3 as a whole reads CASSQSQGDEQYF.

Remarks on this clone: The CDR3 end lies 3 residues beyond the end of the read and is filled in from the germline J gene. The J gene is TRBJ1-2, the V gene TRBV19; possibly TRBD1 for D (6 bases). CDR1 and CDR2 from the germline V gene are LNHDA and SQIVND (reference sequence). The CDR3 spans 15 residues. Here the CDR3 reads CASRSPGGGADTYTF. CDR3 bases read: TGTGCCAGTAGATCTCCTGGCGGGGGGGCGGATACC.

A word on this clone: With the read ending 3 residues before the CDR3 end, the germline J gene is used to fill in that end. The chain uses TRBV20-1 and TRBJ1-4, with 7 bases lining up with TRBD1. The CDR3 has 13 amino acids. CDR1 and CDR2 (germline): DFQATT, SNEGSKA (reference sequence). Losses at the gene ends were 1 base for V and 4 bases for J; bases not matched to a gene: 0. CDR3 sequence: CSARAGGNEKLFF. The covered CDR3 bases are TGCAGTGCTAGAGCAGGGGGTAATGAAAAA.

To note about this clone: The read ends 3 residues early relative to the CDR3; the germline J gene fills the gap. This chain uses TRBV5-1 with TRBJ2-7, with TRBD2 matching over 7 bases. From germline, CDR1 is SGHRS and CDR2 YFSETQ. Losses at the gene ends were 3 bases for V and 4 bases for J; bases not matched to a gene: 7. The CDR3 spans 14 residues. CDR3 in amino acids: CASSSGLAVYEQYF. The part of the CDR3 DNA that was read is TGCGCCAGCAGCTCGGGGCTAGCGGTATACGAG.

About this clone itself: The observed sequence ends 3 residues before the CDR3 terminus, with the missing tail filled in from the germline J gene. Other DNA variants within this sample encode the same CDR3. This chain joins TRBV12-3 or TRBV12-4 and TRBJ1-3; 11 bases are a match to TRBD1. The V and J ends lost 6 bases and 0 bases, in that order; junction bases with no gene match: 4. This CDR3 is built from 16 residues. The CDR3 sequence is CASSGQGAFSGNTIYF. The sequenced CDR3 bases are TGTGCCAGCAGCGGACAGGGGGCTTTCTCTGGAAACACC.

The CDR3 sequence: CASSDGGGQDTQYF. CDR3 DNA (partial): TGTGCCAGCAGCGATGGGGGGGGACAAGATACG. This sequence joins TRBV4-2 and TRBJ2-3; TRBD2 might be the D (7 bases). The read gets to within 3 residues of the CDR3 end, and the germline J gene fills in the rest. V gave up 5 bases and J gave up 5 bases, with 14 bases separating them. The CDR3 covers 14 residues. Germline V gene lookup returns CDR1 LGHNA and CDR2 YNFKEQ.